One and the same sample provided the 21 T cell receptor beta chains below, sequenced in a study of blood T cell repertoires in COVID-19. Sequenced by immunoSEQ multiplex PCR; TCRdb stores in-frame clones only, minus some. The sample records 25,000 to 30,000 clones, roughly nine tenths being singletons. The sample consisted of peripheral blood. The receptors stem from a human donor with acute or convalescent COVID-19. The donor label of this sample is uncertain.

The V call is TRBV4-1, the J call TRBJ2-5; 9 bases are a match to TRBD1. J lost 0 bases, V lost 4 bases, and 12 bases had no gene match. CDR3 length: 18 amino acids. Germline lookup yields CDR1 MGHRA and CDR2 YSYEKL. The DNA of the CDR3 is TGCGCCAGCAGCCCCCGGACAGGGGAATCGTCGTACCAAGAGACCCAGTACTTC. This codes for CASSPRTGESSYQETQYF.

The CDR3 protein is CSVERLAGASNEQYF. CDR3 in DNA: TGCAGCGTTGAAAGGCTAGCGGGAGCTTCGAACGAGCAGTACTTC. The chain carries TRBV29-1 and TRBJ2-7, with 10 bases lining up with TRBD2. The V gene end was trimmed by 2 bases and the J gene end by 5 bases; junction bases not matched to a gene: 9. The CDR3 covers 15 residues. Germline V gene data show CDR1 as SQVTM and CDR2 as ANQGSEA.

The chain uses TRBV4-2 and TRBJ2-7; 8 nucleotides match TRBD2. J lost 0 bases, V lost 4 bases, and 11 bases had no gene match. In germline, CDR1 is LGHNA, CDR2 YNFKEQ. The CDR3 runs to 17 residues. The CDR3 region is CASSPPGGASDSYEQYF. The CDR3, as DNA: TGTGCCAGCAGCCCCCCGGGAGGGGCTAGCGACTCCTACGAGCAGTACTTC.

Here the CDR3 reads CASSLIQGENYEQYF. In nucleotides, the CDR3 is TGTGCCAGCAGCTTGATACAGGGTGAAAACTACGAGCAGTACTTC. This chain links TRBV11-2 with TRBJ2-7; the D gene is possibly TRBD1 (6 bases). V was trimmed by 3 bases and J by 3 bases, leaving 15 bases between them. Germline V gene data show CDR1 as SGHAT and CDR2 as FQNNGV. This CDR3 region has 15 residues.

V and J are TRBV7-2 and TRBJ2-7; 8 nucleotides agree with TRBD2. There are 16 residues in the CDR3. Germline lookup yields CDR1 SGHTA and CDR2 FQGNSA. With 3 bases clipped from V and 3 bases from J, the junction kept 10 bases outside the gene matches. For the CDR3, the DNA is TGTGCCAGCAGCTTCCGCCTCGGAAGCGGGAGCTACGAGCAGTACTTC. Translated: CASSFRLGSGSYEQYF.

V usage is TRBV5-1 and J usage is TRBJ2-3; D is unclear. Germline V lookup: CDR1 SGHRS, CDR2 YFSETQ. The V end lost 0 bases, the J end lost 2 bases, and 7 bases lay between the germline ends. This CDR3 contains 14 residues. The CDR3, as DNA: TGCGCCAGCAGCTTGGTTGACACCACAGATACGCAGTATTTT. Protein sequence: CASSLVDTTDTQYF.

The chain joins TRBV20-1 to TRBJ2-5; TRBD2 agrees at 8 bases. V lost 3 bases and J lost 5; bases outside the gene matches: 17. CDR3 length equals 17 residues. CDR1 DFQATT and CDR2 SNEGSKA come from the germline V gene (reference sequence). CDR3 sequence reads: CSASVPDLREEWETQYF. Here the CDR3 DNA reads TGCAGTGCTAGTGTACCCGATTTGCGGGAGGAGTGGGAGACCCAGTACTTC.

The chain has TRBV6-5 and TRBJ1-2; tentatively, D is TRBD1 (5 bases). Between the trimmed V and J ends, which lost 7 bases and 3 bases, there was a span of 18 bases. Per the germline V gene, CDR1 is MNHEY and CDR2 is SVGAGI. This CDR3 region has 15 residues. CDR3 loop: CASTPGLLSDYGYTF. Written as DNA, the CDR3 is TGTGCCAGCACCCCGGGACTGCTGTCGGACTATGGCTACACCTTC.

The V and J genes are TRBV9 and TRBJ1-6, with unresolved D. CDR1 and CDR2 (germline): SGDLS, YYNGEE. This CDR3 has 13 residues. Trimming pared 0 bases from V and 5 bases from J, leaving 3 bases between. The CDR3 bases are TGTGCCAGCAGCGTAGGTAATAATTCACCCCTCCACTTT. Its translation is CASSVGNNSPLHF.

The chain recombines TRBV7-2 with TRBJ2-1, with 9 bases aligning to TRBD2. V gave up 5 bases and J gave up 7 bases; unmatched junction bases: 6. Germline V gives CDR1 SGHTA, CDR2 FQGNSA. The CDR3 is 14 amino acids. CDR3 sequence: CASSLIAGVNEQFF. CDR3 DNA sequence: TGTGCCAGCAGCCTCATAGCGGGAGTAAATGAGCAGTTCTTC.

The table lists this clone with many counts. The J gene is TRBJ2-1, the V gene TRBV24-1; 16 bases match TRBD2. From germline, CDR1 is KGHDR and CDR2 SFDVKD. The J segment lost 0 bases and the V segment lost 4 bases, leaving 5 bases of the junction unmatched. The length of the CDR3 is 19 residues. This chain's CDR3 is CATSEGGLAGGSSYNEQFF. The CDR3 DNA is TGTGCCACCAGTGAAGGGGGACTAGCGGGAGGGAGCTCCTACAATGAGCAGTTCTTC.

V is TRBV7-8 and J is TRBJ2-7; D is uncertain. Germline V gene data show CDR1 as SGHVS and CDR2 as FQNEAQ. V lost 1 base and J lost 2, with 9 bases in between. This CDR3 has 14 amino acids. CDR3 nucleotides: TGTGCCAGCAGCTTAGAGTTGAGTACCTACGAGCAGTACTTC. Translated, it gives CASSLELSTYEQYF.

This chain joins TRBV18 and TRBJ2-3; D gene uncertain. Germline CDR1 is KGHSH and CDR2 is LQKENI. The CDR3 has 14 residues. V was cut by 0 bases and J by 4 bases, with 8 bases left in between. The CDR3 spells CASSPPVGPDTQYF. The CDR3 nucleotides are TGTGCCAGCTCACCACCGGTTGGCCCAGATACGCAGTATTTT.

The chain joins TRBV5-1 to TRBJ1-2; TRBD1 agrees at 9 bases. V was pared by 4 bases and J by 2 bases, with 3 bases of the junction left unmatched. The length of the CDR3 is 14 residues. Germline loops: CDR1 SGHRS, CDR2 YFSETQ. The CDR3 coding sequence is TGCGCCAGCAGCCCTGGACAGGGGAACTATGGCTACACCTTC. Its protein product is CASSPGQGNYGYTF.

The genes are TRBV19 and TRBJ2-1, with 7 bases identical to TRBD2. CDR1 is LNHDA, CDR2 SQIVND, per germline (reference sequence). Trimming removed 3 bases from V and 7 bases from J; junction bases left unmatched: 12. The CDR3 runs 16 residues. The CDR3 here is CASSMFGGSVGNEQFF. CDR3 DNA sequence: TGTGCCAGTAGTATGTTTGGCGGGAGCGTGGGGAATGAGCAGTTCTTC.

The chain has TRBV28 and TRBJ1-5, with 9 bases aligning to TRBD1. The V gene's germline CDR1 is MDHEN and CDR2 SYDVKM. The CDR3 runs to 13 residues. This chain's CDR3 is CAGGQGTYQPQHF. In nucleotides, the CDR3 is TGTGCAGGGGGACAGGGAACCTATCAGCCCCAGCATTTT.

The V gene is TRBV2, the J gene TRBJ1-1; 7 nucleotides line up with TRBD1. The trim removed 4 bases at V and 0 bases at J, leaving 2 bases unmatched. Germline CDR1 is SNHLY and CDR2 is FYNNEI. The CDR3 has 14 residues. CDR3 sequence: CASSGDSVNTEAFF. CDR3 nucleotides: TGTGCCAGCAGTGGGGACAGCGTGAACACTGAAGCTTTCTTT.

The chain combines TRBV12-3 or TRBV12-4 with TRBJ2-7, with D unresolved. The CDR3 is made up of 13 amino acids. V lost 1 base to trimming and J lost 2 bases, with 6 bases between them. CDR3 sequence: CASSLVGPYEQYV. The CDR3 nucleotides are TGTGCCAGCAGTTTAGTCGGTCCCTACGAGCAGTACGTC.

Only one count was recorded for this clone. The rearrangement uses TRBV12-3 or TRBV12-4 and TRBJ2-2; D gene uncertain. This CDR3 spans 13 amino acids. V shed 4 bases and J shed 1 base, with 4 bases lying between them. The CDR3 region is CASSSQNTGELFF. The DNA of the CDR3 is TGTGCCAGCAGTTCCCAGAACACCGGGGAGCTGTTTTTT.

The V and J genes are TRBV15 and TRBJ2-2, with a possible D match to TRBD2 (6 bases). Germline-derived CDR1 and CDR2 are LNHNV and YYDKDF (reference sequence). V lost 0 bases to trimming and J lost 5 bases, with 13 bases between them. The CDR3 spans 16 residues. The CDR3 region has the DNA TGTGCCACCAGCAGAGAGGCGGGATCGCGGACCGGGGAGCTGTTTTTT. This sequence encodes CATSREAGSRTGELFF.

The chain links TRBV7-8 to TRBJ1-3, with D maybe TRBD1 (6 bases). Deletions cut 5 bases from V and 1 base from J, with 12 bases between. Germline V lookup: CDR1 SGHVS, CDR2 FQNEAQ. The CDR3 sequence is 15 residues long. CDR3 sequence (DNA): TGTGCCAGCAGCCCGGGACATGGGTCTGGAAACACCATATATTTT. Translating it yields CASSPGHGSGNTIYF.